This T cell receptor (beta chain) was profiled in a study of regulatory and conventional T cells in RAG deficiency. Genomic DNA came from blood conventional CD4+ T cells gated CD25-low CD127-high. Method: immunoSEQ multiplex PCR; TCRdb's copy keeps in-frame clones and lacks some. The sample includes about 30,000 clones, approximately 96% seen only once; the top ten take about 0.36%. Study conclusions and caveats: Compared with controls, unique Treg TCR beta sequences dropped roughly 100-fold in Omenn syndrome and CID/AS.

There are 14 residues in the CDR3. Germline V gene lookup returns CDR1 LNHDA and CDR2 SQIVND (reference sequence). V gave up 6 bases and J gave up 2 bases; unmatched junction bases: 3. A word on this clone: The antigen remains undetermined.

These data were also filed under a second study, of regulatory T cells. That work contributes: The PCR used 52 TRBV and 13 TRBJ primers.

Sequenced material: CD25- CD4+ T cells sorted from blood. This TCR was recovered from a human donor in good health. The V and J genes are TRBV19 and TRBJ1-1, with TRBD1 matching over 10 bases. The DNA for the CDR3 is TGTGCCAGTAGGGGGACAGGGGATAACACTGAAGCTTTCTTT. It translates to CASRGTGDNTEAFF. The whole variable domain, filled in from reference TRBV19 and TRBJ1-1, reads DGGITQSPKYLFRKEGQNVTLSCEQNLNHDAMYWYRQDPGQGLRLIYYSQIVNDFQKGDIAEGYSVSREKKESFPLTVTSAQKNPTAFYLCASRGTGDNTEAFFGQGTRLTVV.